Listed here are 13 T cell receptor beta chains from one sample, sequenced in a study of CD8+CD57+ T cells in acquired aplastic anemia. Investigators profiled TCR beta VDJ and CDR3 from genomic DNA template. From the reads, TCRdb called clonotypes with MiXCR, one entry per CDR3 protein. The data show about 210,000 distinct CDR3 sequences, around 60% seen once. The sequenced material came from sorted CD4+, CD8+, or CD8+CD57+ T cells (not recorded which) from PBMCs. The origin of the receptors is a human donor in good health.

V and J are TRBV20-1 and TRBJ2-5; unclear D gene. The CDR3 length is 10 residues. Trimming pared 3 bases from V and 3 bases from J, leaving 2 bases between. Germline assignment: CDR1 DFQATT and CDR2 SNEGSKA (reference sequence). DNA for the CDR3: TGCAGTGCTAGTAAAGAGACCCAGTACTTC. This gives the protein CSASKETQYF.

The V and J genes are TRBV20-1 and TRBJ1-1, with D tentatively TRBD1 (6 bases). The CDR3 has 15 residues. The V gene lost 7 bases and the J gene lost 1 base, with 19 bases spanning the gap. Germline V gene lookup returns CDR1 DFQATT and CDR2 SNEGSKA (reference sequence). The CDR3 DNA is TGCAGTGACCCCAAAAGCAGGGGCGAGAACACTGAAGCTTTCTTT. Encoded protein: CSDPKSRGENTEAFF.

This rearrangement joins TRBV20-1 to TRBJ1-3; 10 bases map to TRBD1. The CDR3 runs 17 residues. Germline loops: CDR1 DFQATT, CDR2 SNEGSKA (reference sequence). V dropped 4 bases and J dropped 0; count of bases not matched to a gene: 9. The CDR3 region has the DNA TGCAGTGCTACGGACAGGGGGTCCCTGAGCTCTGGAAACACCATATATTTT. Translation gives CSATDRGSLSSGNTIYF.

The J gene is TRBJ2-2, the V gene TRBV10-2, with TRBD1 matching 11 bases. The junction had 5 bases not matched to a gene; V was cut back by 3 bases and J by 5 bases. The length of the CDR3 is 16 residues. Per the germline V gene, CDR1 is WSHSY and CDR2 is SAAADI. The CDR3 DNA is TGCGCCAGCAGTGACCGGACAGGGGGCAAAACCGGGGAGCTGTTTTTT. Its protein product is CASSDRTGGKTGELFF.

The V and J genes are TRBV7-2 and TRBJ2-5, with TRBD2 identical over 10 bases. The CDR3 has 18 residues. Germline V gene lookup returns CDR1 SGHTA and CDR2 FQGNSA. V lost 5 bases and J lost 1; bases outside the gene matches: 13. CDR3 amino acids: CASSQDGRASGGQETQYF. The CDR3 bases are TGTGCCAGCAGCCAAGATGGGAGGGCTAGCGGGGGCCAAGAGACCCAGTACTTC.

J is TRBJ2-7 and V is TRBV10-2; D is perhaps TRBD1 (6 bases). The CDR3 has 15 residues. V lost 3 bases and J lost 1, with 13 bases in between. The germline gives CDR1 WSHSY, CDR2 SAAADI. The CDR3 sequence: CASSDGVRGSYEQYF. The CDR3 DNA sequence: TGCGCCAGCAGTGACGGAGTCAGGGGATCCTACGAGCAGTACTTC.

This clonotype was seen at least ten times. This chain joins TRBV7-9 and TRBJ1-3; a weak D match, TRBD1 (5 bases). Between the trimmed V and J ends, which lost 8 bases and 0 bases, there was a span of 11 bases. This CDR3 has 14 residues. Germline V gives CDR1 SEHNR, CDR2 FQNEAQ (reference sequence). CDR3 residues: CASRPDSSGNTIYF. CDR3 nucleotides: TGTGCCAGCCGACCCGACAGCTCTGGAAACACCATATATTTT.

This clonotype was counted many times. The chain employs TRBV11-1 and TRBJ2-1, with TRBD2 identical over 12 bases. CDR1 SGHAT and CDR2 FQDESV come from the germline V gene (reference sequence). V dropped 5 bases and J dropped 9; count of bases not matched to a gene: 8. CDR3 length equals 15 residues. CDR3 DNA sequence: TGTGCCAGCAGCGCCCGACTAGCGGGAGTTGTTGAGCAGTTCTTC. Its translation is CASSARLAGVVEQFF.

Many counts were recorded for this clonotype. V gene TRBV4-1 combines with J gene TRBJ2-2, with 7 bases matching TRBD2. The CDR3 loop spans 13 amino acids. V was pared by 7 bases and J by 8 bases, with 7 bases of the junction left unmatched. CDR1 is MGHRA and CDR2 is YSYEKL in the germline V gene. This CDR3 is CASTVGGRGELFF. The DNA of the CDR3 is TGCGCCAGCACGGTGGGGGGGAGGGGGGAGCTGTTTTTT.

This clonotype was counted at least ten times. The chain recombines TRBV5-1 with TRBJ1-2; unclear D gene. The CDR3 spans 15 residues. The germline gives CDR1 SGHRS, CDR2 YFSETQ. The V gene lost 4 bases and the J gene lost 8 bases, with 21 bases spanning the gap. As DNA, the CDR3 is TGCGCCAGCAGCCCGGTGGAGTTGGCACCTGAGGGCTACACCTTC. This gives the protein CASSPVELAPEGYTF. The variable domain in full, completed from reference TRBV5-1 and TRBJ1-2, reads KAGVTQTPRYLIKTRGQQVTLSCSPISGHRSVSWYQQTPGQGLQFLFEYFSETQRNKGNFPGRFSGRQFSNSRSEMNVSTLELGDSALYLCASSPVELAPEGYTFGSGTRLTVV.

Comments on this clonotype: This may arise from a read error, as a much more abundant clone is one base away. The rearrangement joins TRBV12-3 or TRBV12-4 to TRBJ1-3; 8 nucleotides agree with TRBD1. V was pared by 3 bases and J by 6 bases, with 7 bases of the junction left unmatched. CDR3 size: 15 residues. DNA of the CDR3: TGTGCCAGCAGTTTTTCAGGGGGCATGGAAAACACCATATATTTT. Residues: CASSFSGGMENTIYF.

J is TRBJ1-6 and V is TRBV5-8; D ambiguous. Germline V gene data show CDR1 as SGHTS and CDR2 as YDEGEE. The CDR3 runs 14 residues. Deletions cut 4 bases from V and 3 bases from J, with 8 bases between. CDR3 coding DNA: TGTGCCAGCAGCCGCGAATTCTATAATTCACCCCTCCACTTT. Its protein product is CASSREFYNSPLHF.

As for this clonotype: One end of the junction varies from germline; a read error may be responsible. The V and J genes are TRBV5-1 and TRBJ1-4; the D gene is possibly TRBD1 (6 bases). In germline, CDR1 is SGHRS, CDR2 YFSETQ. The CDR3 spans 13 residues. In nucleotides, the CDR3 is TGTGCCAGCAGCTTACAGGGAGATGAAAAACTGTTTTTT. Translated: CASSLQGDEKLFF.